One and the same sample provided the 20 T cell receptor beta chains below, sequenced in a study of Tregs in tolerant kidney transplant recipients. The protocol was immunoSEQ multiplex PCR, while the TCRdb copy is restricted to in-frame clones and leaves out a portion. The table includes around 16,000 clones, less than 80% detected once. For these receptors, no antigen is known. Material: Tregs from blood cultured with allogeneic cells. Receptors were obtained from a human donor in good health.

This clone is labeled medium-sized (0.01 to 0.1%). The chain carries TRBV18 and TRBJ2-5, with D unclear. There are 11 residues in the CDR3. Trimming removed 5 bases at V and 2 bases at J, with 3 bases between. From germline, CDR1 is KGHSH and CDR2 LQKENI. DNA for the CDR3: TGTGCCAGCTCATTTCAAGAGACCCAGTACTTC. Protein sequence: CASSFQETQYF.

This clone was detected ten times or more. The V gene is TRBV5-1, the J gene TRBJ2-3; TRBD1 is a possible D gene (6 bases). This CDR3 region has 15 residues. CDR1 is SGHRS and CDR2 is YFSETQ in the germline V gene. The ends were cut back, 1 base at V and 2 bases at J, with 11 bases in the middle. The CDR3 DNA sequence: TGCGCCAGCAGCTTGCAACAGGGAAACACAGATACGCAGTATTTT. Translated: CASSLQQGNTDTQYF.

J is TRBJ2-7 and V is TRBV19, with D unresolved. The ends were cut back, 0 bases at V and 2 bases at J, with 17 bases in the middle. Per the germline V gene, CDR1 is LNHDA and CDR2 is SQIVND (reference sequence). The CDR3 totals 17 residues. The CDR3 DNA reads as TGTGCCAGTAGTATAGATCACCGGAAGGGAATTGCCTACGAGCAGTACTTC. It codes for CASSIDHRKGIAYEQYF.

This chain joins TRBV10-3 and TRBJ1-2; D unclear. The CDR3 contains 11 residues. Germline lookup yields CDR1 ENHRY and CDR2 SYGVKD. V lost 3 bases and J lost 4, with 3 bases in between. The CDR3, as DNA: TGTGCCATCAGTGATTTCTATGGCTACACCTTC. This gives the protein CAISDFYGYTF.

The chain carries TRBV6-1 and TRBJ2-2; no clear D. The germline V gene has CDR1 MNHNS and CDR2 SASEGT. Trimming removed 6 bases from V and 0 bases from J, with 8 bases in between. The CDR3 is made up of 14 amino acids. The CDR3 region has the DNA TGTGCCAGCAGGCCCTTTTCGAACACCGGGGAGCTGTTTTTT. Its translation: CASRPFSNTGELFF.

This clone was detected only a few times. The CDR3 here is CASSRDRGLVEQYF. In DNA, the CDR3 is TGTGCCAGCAGCCGGGACAGGGGGTTAGTAGAGCAGTACTTC. The V and J genes are TRBV6-5 and TRBJ2-7; 11 nucleotides match TRBD1. Germline V gene lookup returns CDR1 MNHEY and CDR2 SVGAGI. The CDR3 has 14 residues. Trimming cost V 6 bases and J 7 bases; bases outside gene matches: 8.

V gene TRBV15 combines with J gene TRBJ1-2; the D is unclear. The CDR3 is made up of 15 amino acids. Germline lookup yields CDR1 LNHNV and CDR2 YYDKDF (reference sequence). The V end lost 5 bases, the J end lost 4 bases, and 17 bases lay between the germline ends. The CDR3 nucleotides read TGTGCCACCAGCGCCTGGTGTGGAAAGACCTATGGCTACACCTTC. Translating gives CATSAWCGKTYGYTF.

This clone was observed a single time. The chain carries TRBV9 and TRBJ2-7; D is unclear. Germline V CDR1 and CDR2: SGDLS, YYNGEE. Trimming removed 0 bases from V and 0 bases from J, with 13 bases in between. The CDR3 consists of 16 residues. The chain's CDR3 is CASSVEPVGDSYEQYF. Written as DNA, the CDR3 is TGTGCCAGCAGCGTAGAACCAGTTGGGGACTCCTACGAGCAGTACTTC.

V gene TRBV6-5 combines with J gene TRBJ2-5; 9 bases align to TRBD1. CDR3 length equals 14 residues. V lost 6 bases, J lost 3 bases, and 5 bases stayed unmatched. CDR1 and CDR2 from the germline V gene are MNHEY and SVGAGI. The CDR3 DNA is TGTGCCAGCAGCCGTGGGACAGGGAAAGAGACCCAGTACTTC. Its protein is CASSRGTGKETQYF.

The gene calls are TRBV6-4 and TRBJ2-5; 7 bases agree with TRBD1. Gene TRBJ2-7 matches the end of the DNA better, so the J call may be wrong. Per germline, CDR1 MRHNA and CDR2 SNTAGT. The CDR3 is 14 residues long. The CDR3 region has the DNA TGTGCCAGCAGAACGACAGGGAAGACCTACGAGCAGTACTTC. Protein product: CASRTTGKTYEQYF.

In this sample, this clone turned up a few times. The gene calls are TRBV19 and TRBJ1-2; D ambiguous. Per germline, CDR1 LNHDA and CDR2 SQIVND (reference sequence). V was cut by 2 bases and J by 0 bases, with 16 bases left in between. The CDR3 has 17 residues. The CDR3 coding sequence is TGTGCCAGTAGTATATTACGTACTGTGACGGCTAACTATGGCTACACCTTC. It yields the protein CASSILRTVTANYGYTF.

This clone has only a few counts. CDR3: CATSRDLGGDEQYF. The CDR3 coding sequence is TGTGCCACCAGCAGAGATTTAGGAGGGGACGAGCAGTACTTC. This chain joins TRBV15 and TRBJ2-7, with D possibly matching TRBD2 (6 bases). Between the trimmed V and J ends, which lost 0 bases and 5 bases, there was a span of 11 bases. The CDR3 sequence is 14 residues long. Germline CDR1 LNHNV, CDR2 YYDKDF (reference sequence). The full variable domain, in which reference TRBV15 and TRBJ2-7 provide the parts outside the CDR3, is DAMVIQNPRYQVTQFGKPVTLSCSQTLNHNVMYWYQQKSSQAPKLLFHYYDKDFNNEADTPDNFQSRRPNTSFCFLDIRSPGLGDTAMYLCATSRDLGGDEQYFGPGTRLTVT.

This clone is medium-sized. The rearrangement links TRBV5-4 to TRBJ2-1; 8 bases are shared with TRBD2. CDR3 length: 14 amino acids. Germline values: CDR1 SGHNT, CDR2 YYREEE (reference sequence). Trimming cost V 3 bases and J 4 bases; bases outside gene matches: 3. The DNA of the CDR3 is TGTGCCAGCAGCTCCCGGGGGGGGTACAATGAGCAGTTCTTC. Protein: CASSSRGGYNEQFF.

In its sample, this clone was seen a few times. The gene calls are TRBV6-5 and TRBJ1-6; 8 positions match TRBD1. J gave up 10 bases and V 8 bases, and 7 bases lay outside the gene matches. Per the germline V gene, CDR1 is MNHEY and CDR2 is SVGAGI. This CDR3 spans 13 amino acids. The CDR3 DNA reads TGTGCCAGCCGGTGGACAGGGAAGTCACCCCTCCACTTT. Translating gives CASRWTGKSPLHF.

This clone is deemed medium-sized (0.01 to 0.1%). The V gene is TRBV27, the J gene TRBJ2-1, with D uncertain. Germline V gene sequence: CDR1 MNHEY, CDR2 SMNVEV (reference sequence). V was pared by 0 bases and J by 0 bases, with 9 bases between. This CDR3 region has 16 residues. In DNA, the CDR3 is TGTGCCAGCAGTTTATCGCCCTTGATCTCCTACAATGAGCAGTTCTTC. Protein product: CASSLSPLISYNEQFF.

This chain uses TRBV7-2 with TRBJ2-5; TRBD2 matches at 9 bases. The junction had 7 bases not matched to a gene; V was cut back by 4 bases and J by 7 bases. This CDR3 is 14 amino acids long. The V gene's germline CDR1 is SGHTA and CDR2 FQGNSA. In DNA form, the CDR3 reads TGTGCCAGCAGCTCGAGCGGGGGGTACGGGACCCAGTACTTC. Residues: CASSSSGGYGTQYF.

The J gene is TRBJ2-5, the V gene TRBV6-5; D is unclear. Trimming shortened V by 8 bases and J by 5 bases, and 12 bases separated the two germline ends. Germline CDR1 is MNHEY and CDR2 is SVGAGI. The CDR3 has 12 residues. The CDR3 is CASSRTWETQYF. The DNA for the CDR3 is TGTGCCAGCTCGCGGACCTGGGAGACCCAGTACTTC.

This chain joins TRBV19 and TRBJ1-1; TRBD1 matches at 8 bases. Germline loops: CDR1 LNHDA, CDR2 SQIVND (reference sequence). V shed 6 bases, J shed 1 base, and the junction held 4 bases outside the gene matches. CDR3 length equals 14 residues. The CDR3 loop is CASRQGVSNTEAFF. The CDR3 region has the DNA TGTGCCAGTAGACAGGGGGTTTCGAACACTGAAGCTTTCTTT.

This rearrangement joins TRBV6-4 to TRBJ1-5, with D unclear. V was trimmed by 9 bases and J by 7 bases, leaving 7 bases between them. Germline values: CDR1 MRHNA, CDR2 SNTAGT. This CDR3 spans 10 amino acids. CDR3 amino acids: CASERQPQHF. DNA of the CDR3: TGTGCCAGTGAGCGACAGCCCCAGCATTTT.

The chain employs TRBV6-5 and TRBJ2-1; D may be TRBD2 (6 bases). In germline, CDR1 is MNHEY, CDR2 SVGAGI. The V gene lost 7 bases and the J gene lost 14 bases, with 21 bases spanning the gap. The CDR3 spans 13 residues. CDR3 coding DNA: TGTGCCAGCATCGGGGGAGGACCAATGATGGAGTTCTTC. It specifies CASIGGGPMMEFF.